This T cell receptor beta chain comes out of a study of blood T cell repertoires in COVID-19. Study-wide context: COVID-19 samples, acute and convalescent, were from the United States, Italy and Spain. PBMCs, B-cell-depleted T cells, or T cells provided the cDNA or gDNA that made up the material.

This clone came up a few times. In the study's own analysis: How many nucleated cells were present was estimated from reference gene primer amplification. Measured with immunoSEQ multiplex PCR; TCRdb has only the in-frame clones, and not every one. V and J calls and clone size are given by that table; D and trimming were obtained from the DNA. This repertoire shows approximately 50,000 clones, roughly nine tenths found once; its top ten account for approximately 4%. The material sequenced was peripheral blood. This clonotype originated in a human donor in a cohort sampled during active COVID-19.

The CDR3: CASSQSPGLLGETQYF. CDR3 coding DNA: TGTGCCAGCAGCCAGAGCCCGGGACTGTTGGGGGAGACCCAGTACTTC. J is TRBJ2-5 and V is TRBV14, with TRBD2 as a possible D gene (6 bases). Germline V gene sequence: CDR1 SGHDN, CDR2 FVKESK. The length of the CDR3 is 16 residues. The V and J ends lost 3 bases and 5 bases respectively, with 19 bases between them. The whole variable domain, remainder taken from reference TRBV14 and TRBJ2-5, is EAGVTQFPSHSVIEKGQTVTLRCDPISGHDNLYWYRRVMGKEIKFLLHFVKESKQDESGMPNNRFLAERTGGTYSTLKVQPAELEDSGVYFCASSQSPGLLGETQYFGPGTRLLVL.